This record covers a single T cell receptor beta chain. At least ten counts were recorded for this clonotype. Its antigen is unknown. No qualities accompany the bases; no much larger clone lies one base away. This record belongs to a study of CD8 T cells in ankylosing spondylitis (dated by TCRdb to the late 2010s). Turning to the overall study: The study profiled T cell receptor beta repertoires in healthy donors and ankylosing spondylitis patients to find disease-linked TCR variants. The full study cohort was made up of over 20 ankylosing spondylitis patients and over 90 healthy donors. Peripheral blood was sampled, and synovial fluid was also collected from ankylosing spondylitis patients. Study-level results and caveats: Blood from ankylosing spondylitis patients appeared to be characterized by a TCR beta motif composed of roughly 8 highly homologous amino acid variants. A CD8+ phenotype was shown by the disease-linked clones, which were found at relatively low frequencies in peripheral blood. Some TCR beta motif variants had previously been reported in synovial fluid and blood of reactive arthritis patients, which suggested common disease-initiation mechanisms. Significant enrichment of the disease-linked clones was reported in matched synovial fluid samples from ankylosing spondylitis patients.

The reads were generated on an Illumina HiSeq 2500. Quantitative 5'-RACE with molecular barcodes was the method used to prepare the TCR beta libraries. Concerning the study's data processing: A new computational method based on a probabilistic model of VDJ rearrangement was used to identify disease-linked TCR variants. TCRdb reworked the public reads: Q25 trimming with fastp, MiXCR clone assembly, productive beta chains retained. Each entry is one CDR3 protein sequence, shown with its most common DNA and genes. TCRdb, not the authors, supplied the V and J calls. The sample contains over 450,000 distinct CDR3 sequences, roughly an eighth of them found a single time. The biggest ten clones account for nearly 7% of the sample. Via the germline V gene, CDR1 is SGHDT and CDR2 YYEEEE. From cysteine to phenylalanine, the CDR3 is 13 amino acids long. Left in the record is the CDR3 DNA by itself, 39 bases read in frame from the first base. The junction carries 12 bases between V and J, which are trimmed by 7 bases and 2 bases respectively.

Sequenced input: blood, either unsorted or a sorted T cell fraction (not recorded which). The clonotype originates from a male donor with ankylosing spondylitis. The chain joins TRBV5-6 to TRBJ1-2; no D gene can be assigned with confidence. The DNA sequence follows: TGTGCCAGCTCCCCCGGACGGAACTATGGCTACACCTTC. The encoded protein is CASSPGRNYGYTF.